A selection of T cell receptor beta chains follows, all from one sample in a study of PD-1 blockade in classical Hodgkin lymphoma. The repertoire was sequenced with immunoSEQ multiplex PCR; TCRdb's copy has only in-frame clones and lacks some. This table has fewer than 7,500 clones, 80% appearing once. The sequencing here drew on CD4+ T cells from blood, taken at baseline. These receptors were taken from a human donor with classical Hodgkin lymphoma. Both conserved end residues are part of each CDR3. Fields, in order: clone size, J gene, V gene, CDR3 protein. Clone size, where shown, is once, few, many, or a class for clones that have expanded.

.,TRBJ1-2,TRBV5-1,CASSLHRVDGYTF
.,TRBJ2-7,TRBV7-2,CASSLVSSSPRSSYEQYF
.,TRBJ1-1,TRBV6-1,CASKRGWTEAFF
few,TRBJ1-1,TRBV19,CASSTHRGPGTEAFF
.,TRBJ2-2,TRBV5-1,CASSLASREIGELFF
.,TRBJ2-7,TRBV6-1,CASSVGQGAYEQYF
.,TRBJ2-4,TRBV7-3,CASSFFGENIQYF
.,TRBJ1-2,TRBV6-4,CASRPRGGASYGYTF
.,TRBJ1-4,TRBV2,CASSEALWSEKLFF
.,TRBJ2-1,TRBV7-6,CASSPRGTSGRNSEQFF
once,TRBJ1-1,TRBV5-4,CASSPGQDMNTEAFF
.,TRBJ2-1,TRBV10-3,CAIRTSGDNEQFF
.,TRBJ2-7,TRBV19,CASTPASGRASEQYF
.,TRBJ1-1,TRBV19,CASSNTAANTEAFF
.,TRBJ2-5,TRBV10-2,CASSESRGRGETQYF
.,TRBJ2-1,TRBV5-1,CASSVLTSGNLNEQFF
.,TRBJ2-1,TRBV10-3,CAISEAGLAARGYNEQFF
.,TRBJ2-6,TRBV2,CASSGGGHLSGANVLTF
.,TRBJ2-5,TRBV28,CASSLPARAETQYF
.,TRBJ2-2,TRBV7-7,CASRGTGNTGELFF
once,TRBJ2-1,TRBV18,CASSPRTSGDNEQFF
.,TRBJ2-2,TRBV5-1,CASSRTETNTGELFF
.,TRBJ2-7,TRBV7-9,CASSFLGEQYF
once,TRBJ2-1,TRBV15,CATSRELAVSSYNEQFF
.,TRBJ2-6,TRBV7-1,CASSVYPGANVLTF
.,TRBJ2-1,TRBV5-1,CASSSYGDYSYNEQFF
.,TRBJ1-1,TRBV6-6,CASSRGQGNTEAFF
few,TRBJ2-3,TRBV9,CASSVAGDSSNTQYF
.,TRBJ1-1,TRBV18,CASSPLQGAGEAFF
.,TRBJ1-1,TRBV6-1,CASSDPDRVAAFF
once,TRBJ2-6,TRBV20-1,CSPFGANVLTF
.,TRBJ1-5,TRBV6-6,CASSVGQGSGNQPQHF
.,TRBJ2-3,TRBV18,CASSPIAGGEDTQYF
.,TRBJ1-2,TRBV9,CASSVEGGGGYTF
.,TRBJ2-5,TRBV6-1,CASSEALGRAQETQYF
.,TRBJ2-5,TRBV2,CASRTLQETQYF
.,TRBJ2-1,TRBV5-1,CASSLAGNLYNEQFF
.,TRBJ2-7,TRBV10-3,CAIGTGDGEQYF
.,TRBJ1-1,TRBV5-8,CASSLGDRNTEAFF
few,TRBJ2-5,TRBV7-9,CASSLVLGTEQETQYF